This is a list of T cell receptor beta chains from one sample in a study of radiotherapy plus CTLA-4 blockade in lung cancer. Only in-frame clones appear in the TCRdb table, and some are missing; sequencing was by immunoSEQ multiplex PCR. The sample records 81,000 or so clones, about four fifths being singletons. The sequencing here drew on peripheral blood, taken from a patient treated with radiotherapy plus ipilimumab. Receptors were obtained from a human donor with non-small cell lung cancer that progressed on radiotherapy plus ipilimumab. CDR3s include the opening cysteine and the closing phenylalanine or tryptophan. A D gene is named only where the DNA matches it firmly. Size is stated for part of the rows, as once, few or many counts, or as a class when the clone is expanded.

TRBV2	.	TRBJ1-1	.	CASKWGQNTEAFF	TGTGCCAGCAAGTGGGGCCAGAACACTGAAGCTTTCTTT
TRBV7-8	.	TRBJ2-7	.	CASSLGTGYQYF	TGTGCCAGCAGCTTAGGGACGGGGTACCAGTACTTC
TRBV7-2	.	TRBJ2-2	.	CASSPTGTRAGELFF	TGTGCCAGCAGCCCTACCGGGACTCGGGCCGGGGAGCTGTTTTTT
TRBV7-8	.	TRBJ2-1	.	CASSPLGSGNEQFF	TGTGCCAGCAGCCCCCTTGGGAGCGGGAATGAGCAGTTCTTC
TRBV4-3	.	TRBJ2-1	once	CASSQELVQGWSNEQFF	TGCGCCAGCAGCCAAGAGTTGGTTCAGGGGTGGAGCAATGAGCAGTTCTTC
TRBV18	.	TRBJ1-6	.	CASSPSEGNSPLHF	TGTGCCAGCTCACCTAGTGAGGGGAATTCACCCCTCCACTTT
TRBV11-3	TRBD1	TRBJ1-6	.	CASSLNSRDRDFLHF	TGTGCCAGCAGCTTAAACTCCCGGGACAGGGACTTCCTCCACTTT
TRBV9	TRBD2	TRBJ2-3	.	CASSIERGGRVDTQYF	TGTGCCAGCAGCATTGAGCGGGGGGGCCGGGTAGATACGCAGTATTTT
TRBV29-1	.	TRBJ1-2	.	CSVKGGTYGYTF	TGCAGCGTAAAAGGGGGGACCTATGGCTACACCTTC
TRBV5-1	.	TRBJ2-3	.	CASSFRLSSTDTQYF	TGCGCCAGCAGCTTCCGACTCTCTAGCACAGATACGCAGTATTTT
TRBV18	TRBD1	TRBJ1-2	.	CASSPSQGAGGYTF	TGTGCCAGCTCACCGTCACAGGGGGCGGGTGGCTACACCTTC
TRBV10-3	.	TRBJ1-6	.	CAISEFAAGDNSPLHF	TGTGCCATCAGTGAGTTTGCAGCAGGGGATAATTCACCCCTCCACTTT
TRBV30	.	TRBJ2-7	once	CAWSGPKAGEQYF	TGTGCCTGGAGTGGACCAAAGGCGGGCGAGCAGTACTTC
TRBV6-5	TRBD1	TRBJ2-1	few	CASSQSTGYNEQFF	TGTGCCAGCAGTCAATCGACAGGGTACAATGAGCAGTTCTTC
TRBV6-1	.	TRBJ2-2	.	CASSASPRFGELFF	TGTGCCAGCAGTGCCAGCCCAAGGTTCGGGGAGCTGTTTTTT
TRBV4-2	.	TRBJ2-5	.	CASSQTSQETQYF	TGTGCCAGCAGCCAAACTAGTCAAGAGACCCAGTACTTC
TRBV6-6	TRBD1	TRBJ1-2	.	CASSYGEGQMYGYTF	TGTGCCAGCAGTTACGGTGAGGGACAGATGTATGGCTACACCTTC
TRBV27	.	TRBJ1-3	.	CASSLSKGAGNTIYF	TGTGCCAGCAGTTTATCTAAGGGTGCTGGAAACACCATATATTTT
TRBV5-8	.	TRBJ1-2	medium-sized	CASSLGITGRSNYGYTF	TGTGCCAGCAGCTTGGGGATTACAGGGAGATCTAACTATGGCTACACCTTC
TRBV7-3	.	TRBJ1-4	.	CASSLTGGFNEKLFF	TGTGCCAGCAGCTTAACGGGGGGCTTTAATGAAAAACTGTTTTTT
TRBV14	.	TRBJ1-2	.	CASSQGWYGYTF	TGTGCCAGCAGCCAGGGGTGGTATGGCTACACCTTC
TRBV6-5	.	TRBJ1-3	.	CASSYKEFGNTIYF	TGTGCCAGCAGTTACAAGGAGTTCGGAAACACCATATATTTT
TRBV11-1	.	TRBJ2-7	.	CASSLYGGNSYEQYF	TGTGCCAGCAGCTTATATGGCGGGAACTCCTACGAGCAGTACTTC
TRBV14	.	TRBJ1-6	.	CASSQDSYPYSPLHF	TGTGCCAGCAGCCAAGACTCATACCCTTATTCACCCCTCCACTTT
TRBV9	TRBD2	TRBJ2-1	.	CASSVEAGGPDEQFF	TGTGCCAGCAGCGTAGAAGCGGGGGGCCCAGATGAGCAGTTCTTC
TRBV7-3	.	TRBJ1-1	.	CASRLVVNTEAFF	TGTGCCAGCAGGTTGGTCGTGAACACTGAAGCTTTCTTT
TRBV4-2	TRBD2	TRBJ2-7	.	CASSQGFSGGDSYEQYF	TGTGCCAGCAGCCAAGGGTTCAGCGGGGGTGACTCCTACGAGCAGTACTTC
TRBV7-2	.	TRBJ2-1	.	CASSSRLGYNEQFF	TGTGCCAGCAGCTCCCGGCTGGGCTACAATGAGCAGTTCTTC
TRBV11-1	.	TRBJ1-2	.	CASRSGLGYTF	TGTGCCAGCAGATCCGGACTCGGCTACACCTTC